This T cell receptor beta chain was observed in a study of PD-1 blockade in mismatch repair-deficient tumors. Whole-study findings and limits: Tumor-resident clones, often absent from pretreatment blood, expanded after pembrolizumab and then contracted.

Germline CDR1 is SGHRS and CDR2 is YFSETQ. The CDR3 is 15 residues long. The ends lost 0 bases at V and 7 bases at J; junction bases unmatched: 7. TCR sequencing covered three patients who responded to pembrolizumab. The table lists this clone with a count of one. Its matching antigen is unknown. Sequenced by immunoSEQ multiplex PCR; TCRdb stores in-frame clones only, minus some. The repertoire has tens of thousands of clones, approximately 78% of them found once; the top ten carry approximately 5.5%. The specimen was peripheral blood, collected 44 weeks after starting pembrolizumab. The TCR comes from an adult with mismatch repair-deficient cancer. The rearrangement links TRBV5-1 to TRBJ1-3; 7 nucleotides agree with TRBD1. The CDR3 nucleotides read TGCGCCAGCAGCTTGGAAACAGGGGAAGCGAACACCATATATTTT. Protein: CASSLETGEANTIYF.